The rows below give T cell receptor beta chains drawn from one sample of a study of blood T cell repertoires in COVID-19. Sequencing used immunoSEQ multiplex PCR; TCRdb keeps in-frame clones, though not all of them. The sample has over 75,000 clones; approximately 88% are singletons. Sequences were obtained from peripheral blood. The receptors derive from a woman older than 75 with active or convalescent COVID-19. The CDR3 runs from the conserved cysteine through the conserved F or W. Each record gives: D gene, J gene, clone size, V gene, CDR3 DNA, CDR3 protein. A D gene is named only where the DNA matches it firmly. Size tells how often a clone was seen (once, few, many) or the class of an expanded clone, and some rows leave it out.

d_gene: NA; j_gene: TRBJ2-7; abundance: few; v_gene: TRBV18; CDR3nt: TGTGCCAGCTCACCGGGGGCAGGGGACTACGAGCAGTACTTC; CDR3aa: CASSPGAGDYEQYF
d_gene: NA; j_gene: TRBJ2-5; abundance: NA; v_gene: TRBV20-1; CDR3nt: TGCAGTGCTAGAGATCGGGAGACCCAGTACTTC; CDR3aa: CSARDRETQYF
d_gene: TRBD2; j_gene: TRBJ2-1; abundance: NA; v_gene: TRBV3-1/TRBV3-2; CDR3nt: TGTGCCAGCAGCCAAGATTCGCGACTAGCGGGAACCAATGAGCAGTTCTTC; CDR3aa: CASSQDSRLAGTNEQFF
d_gene: NA; j_gene: TRBJ2-3; abundance: NA; v_gene: TRBV2; CDR3nt: TGTGCCAGCAGTGCGGACGGGAACACAGATACGCAGTATTTT; CDR3aa: CASSADGNTDTQYF
d_gene: TRBD1; j_gene: TRBJ1-4; abundance: NA; v_gene: TRBV18; CDR3nt: TGTGCCAGCTCAGCGAACAGGGGGCTGAGTGAAAAACTGTTTTTT; CDR3aa: CASSANRGLSEKLFF
d_gene: NA; j_gene: TRBJ1-6; abundance: NA; v_gene: TRBV11-3; CDR3nt: TGTGCCAGCAGCTTTGAATCGGGTTCACCCCTCCACTTT; CDR3aa: CASSFESGSPLHF
d_gene: TRBD2; j_gene: TRBJ2-1; abundance: NA; v_gene: TRBV5-1; CDR3nt: TGCGCCAGCCTCGGCGGGGGGGCAGGTAATGAGCAGTTCTTC; CDR3aa: CASLGGGAGNEQFF
d_gene: TRBD2; j_gene: TRBJ2-2; abundance: NA; v_gene: TRBV6-1; CDR3nt: TGTGCCAGCAGTGGGGGAGGACCGGGACTAGCTATGACCGGGGAGCTGTTTTTT; CDR3aa: CASSGGGPGLAMTGELFF
d_gene: TRBD1; j_gene: TRBJ1-1; abundance: NA; v_gene: TRBV28; CDR3nt: TGTGCCAGCAGCAGGACAGGGGTCAACACTGAAGCTTTCTTT; CDR3aa: CASSRTGVNTEAFF
d_gene: TRBD2; j_gene: TRBJ2-1; abundance: NA; v_gene: TRBV10-3; CDR3nt: TGTGCCATCAGTGAGGCGGGAGAGGAAGATGAGCAGTTCTTC; CDR3aa: CAISEAGEEDEQFF
d_gene: NA; j_gene: TRBJ1-1; abundance: NA; v_gene: TRBV28; CDR3nt: TGTGCCAGCAGTCTCCGTTTGGGGGCCGGCCTGAACACTGAAGCTTTCTTT; CDR3aa: CASSLRLGAGLNTEAFF
d_gene: TRBD2; j_gene: TRBJ2-5; abundance: NA; v_gene: TRBV5-1; CDR3nt: TGCGCCAGCAGCCACTGGACTAGCGGGGGGGCTAGCCAAGAGACCCAGTACTTC; CDR3aa: CASSHWTSGGASQETQYF
d_gene: NA; j_gene: TRBJ1-1; abundance: NA; v_gene: TRBV5-5; CDR3nt: TGTGCCAGCAGCTTTTCGGGTGGAGAGGGCACTGAAGCTTTCTTT; CDR3aa: CASSFSGGEGTEAFF
d_gene: NA; j_gene: TRBJ2-1; abundance: NA; v_gene: TRBV7-7; CDR3nt: TGTGCTAGCAGCTTACTTCCGGGAAGGGGGAATGAGCAGTTCTTC; CDR3aa: CASSLLPGRGNEQFF
d_gene: NA; j_gene: TRBJ1-2; abundance: NA; v_gene: TRBV3-1/TRBV3-2; CDR3nt: TGTGCCAGCAGCCACAGACAGACTCCTAACTATGGCTACACCTTC; CDR3aa: CASSHRQTPNYGYTF
d_gene: TRBD1; j_gene: TRBJ1-5; abundance: NA; v_gene: TRBV19; CDR3nt: TGTGCCAGTAGTATAACGGAGACAGGGAACAATCAGCCCCAGCATTTT; CDR3aa: CASSITETGNNQPQHF
d_gene: TRBD1; j_gene: TRBJ1-5; abundance: NA; v_gene: TRBV28; CDR3nt: TGTGCCAGCAGCCCACCGGACAGGGCCGGGCAGCCCCAGCATTTT; CDR3aa: CASSPPDRAGQPQHF
d_gene: NA; j_gene: TRBJ2-7; abundance: NA; v_gene: TRBV18; CDR3nt: TGTGCCAGCTCATTAAGGCAGGGTACCTACGAGCAGTACTTC; CDR3aa: CASSLRQGTYEQYF
d_gene: NA; j_gene: TRBJ1-5; abundance: NA; v_gene: TRBV4-3; CDR3nt: TGCGCCAGCAGCCACAGTCCGGGGAAAAATCAGCCCCAGCATTTT; CDR3aa: CASSHSPGKNQPQHF
d_gene: NA; j_gene: TRBJ1-5; abundance: once; v_gene: TRBV19; CDR3nt: TGTGCCAGTAGTATGGGGGGGGCCGAAAATCAGCCCCAGCATTTT; CDR3aa: CASSMGGAENQPQHF
d_gene: TRBD1; j_gene: TRBJ2-1; abundance: NA; v_gene: TRBV29-1; CDR3nt: TGCAGCGTTGAAGATCTTCAGGACAGGGGACCAGAGCAGTTCTTC; CDR3aa: CSVEDLQDRGPEQFF
d_gene: TRBD2; j_gene: TRBJ2-5; abundance: NA; v_gene: TRBV7-2; CDR3nt: TGTGCCAGCAGCTTAGCGCCTGGCGGGGGGGCGACCCAGTACTTC; CDR3aa: CASSLAPGGGATQYF